These T cell receptor beta chains were read from a single sample in a study of low-dose radiotherapy and immunotherapy resistance in tumors. TCRdb reprocessed the reads via MiXCR and lists one record per CDR3 protein. The table has tens of thousands of distinct CDR3 sequences, 20% to 25% seen once. This material consisted of PBMCs, taken after low-dose radiotherapy plus immunotherapy. The receptors come from a female donor with ovarian cancer. CDR3s include the opening cysteine and the closing phenylalanine or tryptophan. The D gene is left open where the match is weak. Size tells how often a clone was seen (once, few, many) or the class of an expanded clone, and some rows leave it out.

TRBD1,TRBJ1-2,14,many,TRBV28,CASSRQGLNYGYTF
TRBD2,TRBJ2-1,15,few,TRBV6-2/TRBV6-3,CASSTRLAGGQGMFF
TRBD1,TRBJ1-6,14,.,TRBV9,CASSYTGEMSPLHF
.,TRBJ2-3,13,few,TRBV11-3,CASTRASTDTQYF
TRBD1,TRBJ1-1,17,many,TRBV6-2/TRBV6-3,CASSYGGQGPMNTEAFF
.,TRBJ1-3,15,many,TRBV14,CASSQESVSGNTIYF
.,TRBJ2-6,17,many,TRBV9,CASSLLWGLNGANVLTF
.,TRBJ2-1,16,many,TRBV4-2,CASSQDYRSSYNEQFF
.,TRBJ1-6,14,many,TRBV14,CASSHSRGISPLHF
TRBD2,TRBJ2-3,19,.,TRBV28,CASSLSGLAGGRGTDTQYF
.,TRBJ1-5,14,many,TRBV29-1,CSVDSGDSNQPQHF
.,TRBJ2-1,12,many,TRBV29-1,CSVDRQRNEQFF
TRBD2,TRBJ2-3,16,many,TRBV6-2/TRBV6-3,CASSYWTSGGFRTQYF
.,TRBJ1-1,14,many,TRBV7-2,CASNTDRRSTEAFF
TRBD2,TRBJ2-1,14,many,TRBV11-3,CASSIGLANNEQFF
TRBD1,TRBJ1-5,13,many,TRBV20-1,CSAGQVGNQPQHF
TRBD1,TRBJ1-1,16,many,TRBV7-9,CASSSQPTGANTEAFF
.,TRBJ1-5,15,many,TRBV12-3/TRBV12-4,CASQVSGRDDQPQHF
.,TRBJ2-2,17,many,TRBV6-2/TRBV6-3,CASSYSSLTTNTGELFF
TRBD2,TRBJ2-1,15,many,TRBV6-2/TRBV6-3,CASTFDSGGYNEQFF
.,TRBJ1-4,14,many,TRBV5-5,CASSYDGPVGKLFF
TRBD1,TRBJ1-1,18,many,TRBV5-6,CASIPSAGGVWRDTEAFF
.,TRBJ1-1,11,many,TRBV29-1,CSVEPGSEAFF
TRBD1,TRBJ1-6,17,many,TRBV5-1,CASSSRDRGSYNSPLHF
TRBD1,TRBJ2-2,18,many,TRBV7-3,CASSPRTGGAMNTGELFF
TRBD1,TRBJ2-1,14,.,TRBV12-3/TRBV12-4,CASNTGTGHNEQFF
TRBD1,TRBJ2-1,14,.,TRBV5-1,CASSYRTGLNEQFF
TRBD1,TRBJ2-7,13,many,TRBV4-3,CASSQDRAYEQYF
TRBD2,TRBJ2-1,17,many,TRBV28,CASSSPIAGSPGNEQFF
.,TRBJ2-7,12,medium-sized,TRBV5-1,CASSSSSYEQYF
TRBD1,TRBJ1-1,12,many,TRBV20-1,CSAEQGGTEAFF
TRBD1,TRBJ1-5,15,.,TRBV18,CASSSTGNSNQPQHF
TRBD1,TRBJ1-2,16,few,TRBV6-2/TRBV6-3,CASSTWRGGGVGGYTF
.,TRBJ2-7,13,.,TRBV7-6,CASSKTQEYEQYF
.,TRBJ2-1,11,many,TRBV29-1,CSVAGRDEQFF
TRBD2,TRBJ2-1,17,many,TRBV11-2,CASSSKAGGNLYNEQFF
TRBD1,TRBJ1-2,13,many,TRBV20-1,CSASVTGFYGYTF
.,TRBJ1-5,11,many,TRBV28,CASRHFQPQHF
TRBD1,TRBJ1-1,15,many,TRBV19,CASGTGGLLITEAFF
TRBD1,TRBJ2-6,17,many,TRBV19,CASSIRGGGSGANVLTF